One and the same sample provided the 21 T cell receptor beta chains below, sequenced in a study of T-cell reconstitution after alpha-beta-depleted transplantation in children. The TCRbeta library incorporated unique molecular identifiers. Via MiXCR, TCRdb re-called the PCR reads, giving one row per CDR3 protein. The table shows about 110,000 distinct CDR3 sequences, with 5% to 7% occurring only once. The specimen comprised PBMCs, mostly from graft donor cells, sampled 360 days after TCRalphabeta/CD19-depleted stem cell transplant. These receptors came from a male patient aged 2 to 9 who had a stem cell transplant for acute lymphoblastic leukemia, so the T cells may come from the graft donor.

This clonotype was recorded many times. V and J are TRBV29-1 and TRBJ2-5; 14 bases are shared with TRBD2. This CDR3 has 15 amino acids. CDR1 SQVTM and CDR2 ANQGSEA come from the germline V gene. Germline trimming cut 4 bases from V and 7 bases from J; bases unmatched to any gene: 8. CDR3 nucleotide sequence: TGCAGCGTTGCACCCCCCGGACTAGCGGGAGGGACCCAGTACTTC. This codes for CSVAPPGLAGGTQYF.

This clonotype showed up many times. The chain joins TRBV12-3 or TRBV12-4 to TRBJ2-2; D is unclear. With 5 bases removed from V and 6 bases from J, the gap between germline ends came to 7 bases. This CDR3 has 12 residues. CDR3 residues: CASSPGAGELFF. The CDR3 nucleotides read TGTGCCAGCAGTCCTGGGGCCGGGGAGCTGTTTTTT.

This clonotype appeared many times. The genes are TRBV7-9 and TRBJ2-1; D unresolved. The germline V gene has CDR1 SEHNR and CDR2 FQNEAQ (reference sequence). V gave up 1 base and J gave up 7 bases, with 8 bases separating them. The CDR3 contains 13 residues. DNA of the CDR3: TGTGCCAGCAGCTTAGGTTCTTCAAATGAGCAGTTCTTC. Translating it yields CASSLGSSNEQFF.

The sample holds many counts of this clonotype. This sequence joins TRBV4-3 and TRBJ2-7; 8 positions match TRBD2. CDR1 LGHNA and CDR2 YSLEER come from the germline V gene. The CDR3 loop spans 15 amino acids. Trimming cost V 1 base and J 6 bases; bases outside gene matches: 8. For the CDR3, the DNA is TGCGCCAGCAGCCAAGCGTTTTTTGGGACTAGCGAGCAGTACTTC. Its protein is CASSQAFFGTSEQYF.

Many counts were recorded for this clonotype. The CDR3 DNA reads as TGCGCCAGCAGCTTGGGACAGGGGGCAGCCTACGAGCAGTACTTC. It specifies CASSLGQGAAYEQYF. The V call is TRBV5-1, the J call TRBJ2-7, with 10 bases fitting TRBD1. CDR1 SGHRS and CDR2 YFSETQ come from the germline V gene. This CDR3 spans 15 amino acids. With 0 bases clipped from V and 2 bases from J, the junction kept 2 bases outside the gene matches. Complete variable domain (other parts from reference TRBV5-1 and TRBJ2-7): KAGVTQTPRYLIKTRGQQVTLSCSPISGHRSVSWYQQTPGQGLQFLFEYFSETQRNKGNFPGRFSGRQFSNSRSEMNVSTLELGDSALYLCASSLGQGAAYEQYFGPGTRLTVT.

This clonotype came up many times. This chain links TRBV20-1 with TRBJ2-3, with 7 bases lining up with TRBD2. The CDR3 length is 14 residues. V lost 1 base to trimming and J lost 3 bases; unmatched junction nucleotides: 4. In germline, CDR1 is DFQATT, CDR2 SNEGSKA (reference sequence). The CDR3 DNA is TGCAGTGCTAGAGGGGAGGGAGCGACAGATACGCAGTATTTT. This encodes CSARGEGATDTQYF.

This clonotype has more than one count but fewer than ten. CDR3 sequence: CASSPPMYF. DNA of the CDR3: TGCGCCAGCAGCCCCCCAATGTATTTT. The chain has TRBV5-1 and TRBJ2-3; D is unclear. The V end lost 4 bases, the J end lost 14 bases, and 8 bases lay between the germline ends. The germline CDR1 and CDR2 sequences are SGHRS and YFSETQ. This CDR3 has 9 residues.

The sample holds many counts of this clonotype. The chain couples TRBV5-5 to TRBJ1-1; TRBD1 matches at 9 bases. This CDR3 contains 14 residues. With 3 bases clipped from V and 5 bases from J, the junction kept 5 bases outside the gene matches. CDR1 and CDR2 from the germline V gene are SGHKS and YYEKEE (reference sequence). Here the CDR3 DNA reads TGTGCCAGCAGCTGGGGACAGGGCCCTACTGAAGCTTTCTTT. Its translation is CASSWGQGPTEAFF.

Comments on this clonotype: This may be a read error: a much more frequent sequence differs by one nucleotide. The chain links TRBV4-3 to TRBJ2-3, with D possibly matching TRBD1 (5 bases). TRBJ1-5 matches the DNA end more closely, so the J call is doubtful. CDR3 length: 15 residues. The V gene's germline CDR1 is LGHNA and CDR2 YSLEER. DNA of the CDR3: TGCGCCAGCAGCCAAGATGGGCAGGACACAGATACGCAGCATTTT. It encodes CASSQDGQDTDTQHF.

The chain links TRBV30 to TRBJ2-7; TRBD1 aligns across 8 bases. Losses at the gene ends were 3 bases for V and 2 bases for J; bases not matched to a gene: 3. The CDR3 consists of 13 residues. The germline V gene has CDR1 GTSNPN and CDR2 SVGIG (reference sequence). The CDR3 spells CAWSRTGTYEQYF. The CDR3 DNA follows: TGTGCCTGGAGCCGGACAGGGACCTACGAGCAGTACTTC. Based on the CDR3 plus reference TRBV30 and TRBJ2-7, the full variable domain is SQTIHQWPATLVQPVGSPLSLECTVEGTSNPNLYWYRQAAGRGLQLLFYSVGIGQISSEVPQNLSASRPQDRQFILSSKKLLLSDSGFYLCAWSRTGTYEQYFGPGTRLTVT.

As to this clonotype: Just one base apart from a much larger clone, this may be a read error. The V and J genes are TRBV4-1 and TRBJ2-2; D uncertain. There are 16 residues in the CDR3. Germline V gene data show CDR1 as MGHRA and CDR2 as YSYEKL. CDR3 in DNA: TGCGCCAGCTGCCACTCCCCGGTTTCTTCTTCCGGGGAGCTGTTTTTT. Protein: CASCHSPVSSSGELFF.

This clonotype has a handful of counts. The chain links TRBV6-2 or TRBV6-3 to TRBJ2-3; 9 bases are shared with TRBD2. V shed 2 bases, J shed 2 bases, and the junction held 8 bases outside the gene matches. The length of the CDR3 is 17 residues. The germline CDR1 and CDR2 sequences are MNHEY and SVGEGT. As DNA, the CDR3 is TGTGCCAGCAGTTACGAGACTAGCGGAGTACTCACAGATACGCAGTATTTT. Its translation is CASSYETSGVLTDTQYF.

Many counts were recorded for this clonotype. This sequence joins TRBV9 and TRBJ1-1; no definite D call. The CDR3 spans 14 residues. Between the trimmed V and J ends, which lost 0 bases and 2 bases, there was a span of 8 bases. CDR1 SGDLS and CDR2 YYNGEE come from the germline V gene. The CDR3 reads CASSVEAGNTEAFF. The CDR3 DNA reads as TGTGCCAGCAGCGTAGAGGCAGGCAACACTGAAGCTTTCTTT.

This clonotype was counted a few times. The chain uses TRBV9 and TRBJ2-7, with 9 bases fitting TRBD1. CDR1 is SGDLS, CDR2 YYNGEE, per germline. The CDR3 is made up of 17 amino acids. Trimming at V came to 0 bases and at J to 2 bases, leaving 9 bases not matched to a gene. CDR3: CASSVAGRTGDPYEQYF. The CDR3, as DNA: TGTGCCAGCAGCGTAGCCGGACGGACAGGGGACCCCTACGAGCAGTACTTC.

This clonotype was recorded a few times. The CDR3 coding sequence is TGTGCCAGCTCACCTCGACCCTTTGATAAGGACAATGAGCAGTTCTTC. Translating gives CASSPRPFDKDNEQFF. The V call is TRBV18, the J call TRBJ2-1; no firm D call. V lost 3 bases, J lost 5 bases, and 17 bases lay in between. The germline V gene encodes CDR1 KGHSH and CDR2 LQKENI. CDR3 length: 16 amino acids. Combining the CDR3 with reference TRBV18 and TRBJ2-1 gives the whole variable domain NAGVMQNPRHLVRRRGQEARLRCSPMKGHSHVYWYRQLPEEGLKFMVYLQKENIIDESGMPKERFSAEFPKEGPSILRIQQVVRGDSAAYFCASSPRPFDKDNEQFFGPGTRLTVL.

A few counts support this clonotype. CDR3 amino acids: CASSGAGQGLYSTSSGANVLTF. In DNA, the CDR3 is TGTGCCAGCAGCGGAGCCGGACAGGGGCTATACTCAACTAGCTCTGGGGCCAACGTCCTGACTTTC. V is TRBV9 and J is TRBJ2-6; 9 bases are a match to TRBD1. V was pared by 3 bases and J by 0 bases, with 19 bases of the junction left unmatched. The CDR3 consists of 22 residues. The germline V gene has CDR1 SGDLS and CDR2 YYNGEE.

This clonotype was counted only a few times. The genes are TRBV6-4 and TRBJ1-6; D possibly corresponds to TRBD1 (5 bases). V lost 4 bases, J lost 9 bases, and 10 bases lay in between. CDR1 MRHNA and CDR2 SNTAGT come from the germline V gene. The length of the CDR3 is 13 residues. The CDR3 is CASSVRESSPLHF. The CDR3 nucleotides read TGTGCCAGCAGTGTCAGGGAAAGTTCACCCCTCCACTTT.

This clonotype occurred many times. V and J are TRBV4-1 and TRBJ1-1; no firm D call. Germline CDR1 and CDR2: MGHRA and YSYEKL. CDR3 length: 8 residues. Trimming cost V 11 bases and J 7 bases, with 5 bases left between them. CDR3 residues: CASGEAFF. Here the CDR3 DNA reads TGCGCCTCGGGTGAAGCTTTCTTT.

This clonotype was picked up many times. The genes are TRBV7-9 and TRBJ2-7; 7 positions match TRBD2. V lost 4 bases, J lost 5 bases, and 8 bases stayed unmatched. This CDR3 contains 14 residues. Germline V gene data show CDR1 as SEHNR and CDR2 as FQNEAQ (reference sequence). This CDR3 is CASSSRIAGNEQYF. The CDR3 DNA reads TGTGCCAGCAGCTCCCGGATAGCGGGCAACGAGCAGTACTTC.

Ten or more counts support this clonotype. The genes are TRBV7-9 and TRBJ1-4; 8 bases fit TRBD1. J was trimmed by 8 bases and V by 5 bases; bases with no gene match: 10. Germline values: CDR1 SEHNR, CDR2 FQNEAQ (reference sequence). The CDR3 runs 15 residues. CDR3 DNA sequence: TGTGCCAGCAGCCCCCGGGACAGGCCGCGAGAAAAACTGTTTTTT. Translated, it gives CASSPRDRPREKLFF.

Worth noting for this clonotype: This may be a read error, as it is one base from a much larger clone. The gene calls are TRBV4-3 and TRBJ1-6; possibly TRBD1 for D (6 bases). CDR3 length: 16 amino acids. The germline V gene encodes CDR1 LGHNA and CDR2 YSLEER. In DNA form, the CDR3 reads TGCGCCAGAAGCCAAGATGCGGTACAGGGAGGTTCACCCCTCCACTTT. Amino acid sequence: CARSQDAVQGGSPLHF.